Sequencing of this T cell receptor (beta chain) was carried out in a study of CD8 T cells in ankylosing spondylitis. Study-level results: For ankylosing spondylitis blood, a TCR beta motif of seven to nine highly homologous variants appeared characteristic.

The CDR3 covers 13 residues. Germline CDR1 and CDR2: DFQATT and SNEGSKA (reference sequence). J was trimmed by 2 bases and V by 5 bases; bases with no gene match: 5. For this clonotype: The antigen is unknown.

One entry per CDR3 protein, called by TCRdb with MiXCR from the 5' RACE reads. Of over 95,000 distinct CDR3 sequences detected, roughly 8.3% appear once; the ten largest clones hold nearly 10%. This receptor was identified in a male donor with ankylosing spondylitis or in good health (not recorded which). Sequenced: blood, either unsorted or a sorted T cell fraction (not recorded which). The gene calls are TRBV20-1 and TRBJ2-7, with 8 bases matching TRBD1. CDR3 DNA: TGCAGTGCTCATCGACAGGGGACCTACGAGCAGTACTTC. It codes for CSAHRQGTYEQYF.